A single sample is the source of the 12 T cell receptor beta chains below, sequenced in a study of T cells after yellow fever vaccination. TCRdb reprocessed the 5' RACE reads via MiXCR and lists one record per CDR3 protein. This sample has about 170,000 distinct CDR3 sequences, with approximately 9.9% found just once. Sequenced here: CD8+ T cells sorted from PBMCs, sampled 15 days after the yellow fever booster vaccination. The receptors were gathered from a man between 18 and 35 years old who received the YFV17D yellow fever vaccine.

In this sample, this clonotype turned up a few times. J is TRBJ1-2 and V is TRBV6-5; D ambiguous. This CDR3 has 12 amino acids. CDR1 MNHEY and CDR2 SVGAGI come from the germline V gene. V lost 1 base and J 7 bases, leaving 7 bases between the germline ends. CDR3 in DNA: TGTGCCAGCAGTTACTTCGAAGGTGGCTACACCTTC. Translation: CASSYFEGGYTF.

This clonotype has a single count. The rearrangement joins TRBV7-9 to TRBJ1-2; 7 nucleotides align to TRBD1. The J segment lost 8 bases and the V segment lost 8 bases, leaving 5 bases of the junction unmatched. The CDR3 is 11 amino acids. The germline CDR1 and CDR2 sequences are SEHNR and FQNEAQ (reference sequence). DNA of the CDR3: TGTGCCAGCCAGGGGGGCGGGGGCTACACCTTC. Translated, it gives CASQGGGGYTF.

This clonotype was seen more than once but under ten times. The chain couples TRBV29-1 to TRBJ2-1, with D possibly being TRBD1 or TRBD2 (5 bases each). The CDR3 runs 14 residues. Germline V gene data show CDR1 as SQVTM and CDR2 as ANQGSEA. Trimming removed 5 bases at V and 4 bases at J, with 15 bases between. The CDR3 region is CSVFGTDLYNEQFF. The CDR3 DNA reads TGCAGCGTTTTCGGGACGGATCTTTACAATGAGCAGTTCTTC.

This clonotype was found many times. V is TRBV6-6 and J is TRBJ1-5; TRBD1 agrees at 8 bases. Unmatched junction bases numbered 9, after V lost 6 bases and J lost 2 bases. Per germline, CDR1 MNHNY and CDR2 SVGAGI (reference sequence). This CDR3 region has 16 residues. CDR3 residues: CASSPQGAWGNQPQHF. In nucleotides, the CDR3 is TGTGCCAGCAGCCCCCAGGGGGCTTGGGGCAATCAGCCCCAGCATTTT.

This clonotype has more than one count but fewer than ten. The chain uses TRBV4-1 and TRBJ2-1; possibly TRBD1 for D (5 bases). The germline gives CDR1 MGHRA, CDR2 YSYEKL. The CDR3 spans 16 residues. V lost 1 base and J 2 bases, leaving 12 bases between the germline ends. The DNA for the CDR3 is TGCGCCAGCAGCCAAGGCTTCGGCAGGGCCTACAATGAGCAGTTCTTC. As protein: CASSQGFGRAYNEQFF.

This clonotype was recorded a few times. The V gene is TRBV27, the J gene TRBJ2-7, with TRBD2 identical over 10 bases. Germline assignment: CDR1 MNHEY and CDR2 SMNVEV (reference sequence). V lost 2 bases to trimming and J lost 0 bases; unmatched junction nucleotides: 13. The CDR3 is 19 amino acids. The CDR3 is CASSLKAPQLAGSSYEQYV. CDR3 nucleotides: TGTGCCAGCAGTTTAAAGGCCCCCCAACTAGCGGGGAGCTCCTACGAGCAGTACGTC.

This clonotype was detected only a few times. The J gene is TRBJ2-5, the V gene TRBV6-5; 7 bases align to TRBD1. CDR3 length: 14 amino acids. Per germline, CDR1 MNHEY and CDR2 SVGAGI. V shed 2 bases, J shed 7 bases, and the junction held 7 bases outside the gene matches. The CDR3 spells CASSYPTGLGTQYF. The CDR3 DNA is TGTGCCAGCAGTTACCCGACAGGGTTGGGGACCCAGTACTTC.

This clonotype has only a few counts. V and J are TRBV29-1 and TRBJ2-7; D not certain. This CDR3 comprises 11 residues. Germline V gene data show CDR1 as SQVTM and CDR2 as ANQGSEA. V lost 6 bases and J lost 7, with 13 bases in between. CDR3 protein: CSVSLGSEQYF. The CDR3 nucleotides are TGCAGCGTAAGTTTGGGGTCTGAGCAGTACTTC.

This clonotype showed up many times. The chain has TRBV11-2 and TRBJ2-1; no firm D call. CDR3 length equals 11 residues. CDR1 and CDR2 (germline): SGHAT, FQNNGV. V was cut by 5 bases and J by 7 bases, with 6 bases left in between. This CDR3 is CASSPSNEQFF. The CDR3 DNA sequence: TGTGCCAGCAGCCCCTCTAATGAGCAGTTCTTC. The full variable domain, its missing parts supplied by reference TRBV11-2 and TRBJ2-1, is EAGVAQSPRYKIIEKRQSVAFWCNPISGHATLYWYQQILGQGPKLLIQFQNNGVVDDSQLPKDRFSAERLKGVDSTLKIQPAKLEDSAVYLCASSPSNEQFFGPGTRLTVL.

Only one count was recorded for this clonotype. This chain links TRBV5-4 with TRBJ2-1, with TRBD2 identical over 7 bases. V shed 4 bases and J 6 bases; nucleotides not matched to a gene: 16. CDR3 length: 17 residues. CDR1 is SGHNT and CDR2 is YYREEE in the germline V gene (reference sequence). Written as DNA, the CDR3 is TGTGCCAGCAGCCCCCTACCTGGGAAGACTAGCATCAATGAGCAGTTCTTC. Translating gives CASSPLPGKTSINEQFF.

This clonotype was counted only a few times. This chain links TRBV12-5 with TRBJ2-3, with 9 bases fitting TRBD1. V was clipped by 4 bases and J by 3 bases; unmatched bases: 11. Germline loops: CDR1 LGHNT, CDR2 FRNRAP. The CDR3 extends over 17 amino acids. The CDR3 loop reads CASGYGGQGGRTDTQYF. In DNA form, the CDR3 reads TGTGCTAGTGGTTACGGGGGACAGGGAGGTAGAACAGATACGCAGTATTTT.

This clonotype was detected a few times. The chain is built from TRBV27 and TRBJ1-1; TRBD1 matches 9 bases. V gave up 6 bases and J gave up 1 base; unmatched junction bases: 3. Germline V lookup: CDR1 MNHEY, CDR2 SMNVEV (reference sequence). The CDR3 is 14 amino acids. In DNA, the CDR3 is TGTGCCAGCAGCTGGGACAGGGAGAACACTGAAGCTTTCTTT. It specifies CASSWDRENTEAFF.